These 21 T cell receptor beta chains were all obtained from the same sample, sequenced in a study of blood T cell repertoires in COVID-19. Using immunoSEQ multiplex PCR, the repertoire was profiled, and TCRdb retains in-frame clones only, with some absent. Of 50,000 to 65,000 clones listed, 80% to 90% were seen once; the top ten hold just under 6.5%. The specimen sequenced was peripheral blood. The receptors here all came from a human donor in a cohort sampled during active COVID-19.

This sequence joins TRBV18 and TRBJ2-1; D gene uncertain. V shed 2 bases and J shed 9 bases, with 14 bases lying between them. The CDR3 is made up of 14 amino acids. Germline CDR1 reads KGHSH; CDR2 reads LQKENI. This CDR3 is CASSPIGSLGEQFF. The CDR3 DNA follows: TGTGCCAGCTCACCAATAGGAAGTCTAGGTGAGCAGTTCTTC.

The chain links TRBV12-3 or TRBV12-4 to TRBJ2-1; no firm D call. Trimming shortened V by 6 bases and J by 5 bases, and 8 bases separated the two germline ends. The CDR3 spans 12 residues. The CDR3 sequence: CASRYLDNEQFF. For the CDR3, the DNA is TGTGCCAGCAGGTACCTAGACAATGAGCAGTTCTTC.

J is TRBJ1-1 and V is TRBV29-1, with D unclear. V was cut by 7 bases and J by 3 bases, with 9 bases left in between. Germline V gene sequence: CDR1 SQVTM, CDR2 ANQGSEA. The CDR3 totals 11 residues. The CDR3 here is CSATFYTEAFF. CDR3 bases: TGCAGCGCGACATTTTACACTGAAGCTTTCTTT.

CDR3 sequence: CASSRQGSGELFF. CDR3 DNA: TGTGCCAGCAGCCGACAGGGGTCCGGGGAGCTGTTTTTT. The chain links TRBV3-1 (or the pseudogene TRBV3-2) to TRBJ2-2, with 8 bases lining up with TRBD1. V trimming: 4 bases; J trimming: 6 bases; junction bases outside the gene matches: 1. This CDR3 is 13 amino acids long. CDR1 is LGHDT, CDR2 YNNKEL, per germline (reference sequence).

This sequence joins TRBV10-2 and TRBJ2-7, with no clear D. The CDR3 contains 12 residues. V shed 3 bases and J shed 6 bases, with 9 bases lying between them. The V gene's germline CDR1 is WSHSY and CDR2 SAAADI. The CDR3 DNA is TGCGCCAGCAGTGAAATCTCCGTCGAGCAGTACTTC. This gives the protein CASSEISVEQYF.

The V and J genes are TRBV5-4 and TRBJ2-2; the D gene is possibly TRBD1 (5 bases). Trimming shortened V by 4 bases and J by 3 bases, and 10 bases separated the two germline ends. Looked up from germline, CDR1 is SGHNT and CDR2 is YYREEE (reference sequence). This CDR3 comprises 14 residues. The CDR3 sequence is CASSQTRDTGELFF. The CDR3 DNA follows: TGTGCCAGCAGCCAAACCAGGGACACCGGGGAGCTGTTTTTT.

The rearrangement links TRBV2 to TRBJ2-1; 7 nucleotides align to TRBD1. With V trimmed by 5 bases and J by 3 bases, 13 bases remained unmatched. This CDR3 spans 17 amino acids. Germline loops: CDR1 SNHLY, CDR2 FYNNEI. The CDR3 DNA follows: TGTGCCAGCAGTTACAGGGGCGGCGGAGCTTTCTACAATGAGCAGTTCTTC. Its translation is CASSYRGGGAFYNEQFF.

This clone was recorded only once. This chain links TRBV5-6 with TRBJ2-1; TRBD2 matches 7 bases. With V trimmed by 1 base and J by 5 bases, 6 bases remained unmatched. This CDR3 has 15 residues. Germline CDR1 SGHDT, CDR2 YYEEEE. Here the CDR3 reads CASSLWTSLHNEQFF. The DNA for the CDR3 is TGTGCCAGCAGCTTGTGGACTAGTCTTCACAATGAGCAGTTCTTC.

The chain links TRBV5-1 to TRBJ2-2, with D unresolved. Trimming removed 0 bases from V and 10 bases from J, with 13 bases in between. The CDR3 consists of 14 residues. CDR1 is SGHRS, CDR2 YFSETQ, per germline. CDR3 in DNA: TGCGCCAGCAGCTTGGACCCCAGGCCCACGGAGCTGTTTTTT. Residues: CASSLDPRPTELFF. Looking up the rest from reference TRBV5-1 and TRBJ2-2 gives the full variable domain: KAGVTQTPRYLIKTRGQQVTLSCSPISGHRSVSWYQQTPGQGLQFLFEYFSETQRNKGNFPGRFSGRQFSNSRSEMNVSTLELGDSALYLCASSLDPRPTELFFGEGSRLTVL.

CDR3 coding DNA: TGTGCCAGCATTGAGGTAGTAGTAGCGGGAGTCGGTGAGCAGTTCTTC. Its protein product is CASIEVVVAGVGEQFF. The chain uses TRBV28 and TRBJ2-1; 9 bases align to TRBD2. This CDR3 spans 16 amino acids. Losses at the gene ends were 7 bases for V and 9 bases for J; bases not matched to a gene: 16. CDR1 and CDR2 (germline): MDHEN, SYDVKM.

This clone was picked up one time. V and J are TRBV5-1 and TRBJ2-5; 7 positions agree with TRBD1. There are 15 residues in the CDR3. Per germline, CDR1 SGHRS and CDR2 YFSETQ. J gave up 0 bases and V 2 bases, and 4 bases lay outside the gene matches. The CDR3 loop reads CASSFRGSYQETQYF. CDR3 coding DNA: TGCGCCAGCAGCTTCAGGGGGAGCTACCAAGAGACCCAGTACTTC. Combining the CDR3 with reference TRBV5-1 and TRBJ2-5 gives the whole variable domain KAGVTQTPRYLIKTRGQQVTLSCSPISGHRSVSWYQQTPGQGLQFLFEYFSETQRNKGNFPGRFSGRQFSNSRSEMNVSTLELGDSALYLCASSFRGSYQETQYFGPGTRLLVL.

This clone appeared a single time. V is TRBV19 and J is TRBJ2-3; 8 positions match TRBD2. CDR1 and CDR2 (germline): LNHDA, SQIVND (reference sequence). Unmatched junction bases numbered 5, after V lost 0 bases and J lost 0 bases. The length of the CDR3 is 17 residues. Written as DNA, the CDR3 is TGTGCCAGTAGTATAGAGGGGCGGGGGGACAGCACAGATACGCAGTATTTT. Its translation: CASSIEGRGDSTDTQYF.

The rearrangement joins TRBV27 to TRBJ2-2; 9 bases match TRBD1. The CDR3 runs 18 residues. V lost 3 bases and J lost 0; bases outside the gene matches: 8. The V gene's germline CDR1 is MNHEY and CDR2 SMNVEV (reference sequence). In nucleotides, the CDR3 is TGTGCCAGCAGTTTCCGGGGGAGGACAGGGGCGAACACCGGGGAGCTGTTTTTT. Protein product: CASSFRGRTGANTGELFF.

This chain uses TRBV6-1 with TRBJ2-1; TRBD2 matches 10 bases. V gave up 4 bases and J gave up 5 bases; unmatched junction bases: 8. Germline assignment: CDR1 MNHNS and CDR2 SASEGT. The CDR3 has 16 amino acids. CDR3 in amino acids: CASSGLAGARNNEQFF. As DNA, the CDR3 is TGTGCCAGCAGTGGTCTAGCGGGGGCCAGGAACAATGAGCAGTTCTTC.

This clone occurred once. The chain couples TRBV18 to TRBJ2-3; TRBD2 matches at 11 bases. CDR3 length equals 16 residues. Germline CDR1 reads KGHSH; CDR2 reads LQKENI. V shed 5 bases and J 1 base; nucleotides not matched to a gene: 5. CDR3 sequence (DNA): TGTGCCAGCTCATCCATAGCGGGAGGGCGCACAGATACGCAGTATTTT. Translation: CASSSIAGGRTDTQYF.

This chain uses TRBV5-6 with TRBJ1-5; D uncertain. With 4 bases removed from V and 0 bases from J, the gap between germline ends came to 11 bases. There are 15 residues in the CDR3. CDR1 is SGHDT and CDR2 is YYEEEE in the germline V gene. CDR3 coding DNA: TGTGCCAGCAGCCAAGAGGGATATAGCAATCAGCCCCAGCATTTT. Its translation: CASSQEGYSNQPQHF. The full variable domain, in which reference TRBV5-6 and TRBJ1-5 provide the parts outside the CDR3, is DAGVTQSPTHLIKTRGQQVTLRCSPKSGHDTVSWYQQALGQGPQFIFQYYEEEERQRGNFPDRFSGHQFPNYSSELNVNALLLGDSALYLCASSQEGYSNQPQHFGDGTRLSIL.

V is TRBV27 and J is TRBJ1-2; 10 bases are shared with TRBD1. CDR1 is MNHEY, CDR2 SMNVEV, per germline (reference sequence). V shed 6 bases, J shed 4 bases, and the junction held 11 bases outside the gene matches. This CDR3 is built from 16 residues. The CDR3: CASSRDRGASSYGYTF. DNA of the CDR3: TGTGCCAGCAGCCGGGACAGGGGCGCCTCCTCCTATGGCTACACCTTC.

CDR3 DNA sequence: TGTGCCAGCAGCGCTCGGACAGGGGGGGAAGAGACCCAGTACTTC. Its protein is CASSARTGGEETQYF. V and J are TRBV5-6 and TRBJ2-5; 10 nucleotides line up with TRBD1. CDR1 is SGHDT and CDR2 is YYEEEE in the germline V gene. The V segment lost 4 bases and the J segment 3 bases; nucleotides outside the gene matches: 6. CDR3 size: 15 residues.

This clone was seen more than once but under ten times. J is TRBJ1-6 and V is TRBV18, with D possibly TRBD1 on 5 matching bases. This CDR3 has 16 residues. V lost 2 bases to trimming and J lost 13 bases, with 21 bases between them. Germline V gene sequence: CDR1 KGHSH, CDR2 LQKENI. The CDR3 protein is CASSPSFREFKPPLHF. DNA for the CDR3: TGTGCCAGCTCACCATCCTTCAGGGAATTCAAGCCCCCCCTCCACTTT.

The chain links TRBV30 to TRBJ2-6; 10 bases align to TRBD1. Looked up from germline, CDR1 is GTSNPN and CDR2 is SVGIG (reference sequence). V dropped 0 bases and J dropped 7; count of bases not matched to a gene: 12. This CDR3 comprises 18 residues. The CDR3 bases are TGTGCCTGGAGTGTACGAGGGACAGGGGTTTTGAGAGCCAACGTCCTGACTTTC. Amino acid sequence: CAWSVRGTGVLRANVLTF.

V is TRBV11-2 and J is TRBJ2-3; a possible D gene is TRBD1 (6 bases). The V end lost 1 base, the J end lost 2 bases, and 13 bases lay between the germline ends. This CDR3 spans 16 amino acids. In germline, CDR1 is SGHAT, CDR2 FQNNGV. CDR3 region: CASSLVKGDHTDTQYF. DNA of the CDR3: TGTGCCAGCAGCTTAGTTAAGGGGGACCACACAGATACGCAGTATTTT.